Following are 21 T cell receptor beta chains from one sample sequenced in a study of vaccination and CD4 T cells after COVID-19. At the Johns Hopkins FTIC core, DNA taken from cultured CD4+ T cells was sequenced by way of the Oncomine TCR Beta short-read assay. Each CDR3 protein gets one entry after TCRdb re-called the PCR reads with MiXCR. In the table there are under 25,000 distinct CDR3 sequences, roughly 54% of which are singletons. These receptors have no identified antigens. This sample's treatment: roughly 10-day PBMC culture with coronavirus spike peptide pools or control peptides (ViraFEST assay). Sequencing was done on a sample of CD4+ T cells from blood, cultured in vitro. These TCRs come from a human donor who had recovered from COVID-19.

This chain uses TRBV29-1 with TRBJ2-7; 10 nucleotides align to TRBD2. CDR1 is SQVTM and CDR2 is ANQGSEA in the germline V gene. The junction had 5 bases not matched to a gene; V was cut back by 6 bases and J by 3 bases. The CDR3 totals 13 residues. The CDR3 coding sequence is TGCAGCGTCAAGCGGGAGGGGAACTACGAGCAGTACTTC. Residues: CSVKREGNYEQYF.

This clonotype was seen more than once but under ten times. The chain employs TRBV20-1 and TRBJ2-1, with a tentative D call TRBD1 (7 bases). Germline V lookup: CDR1 DFQATT, CDR2 SNEGSKA (reference sequence). CDR3 size: 13 residues. The V end was cut by 6 bases, the J end by 8 bases, with 17 bases between. The CDR3 region has the DNA TGCAGTGCCAGGGGGGTAGTTAGCTATGAGCAGTTCTTC. It yields the protein CSARGVVSYEQFF.

The chain has TRBV4-1 and TRBJ1-1, with D uncertain. The ends were cut back, 2 bases at V and 4 bases at J, with 17 bases in the middle. The germline gives CDR1 MGHRA, CDR2 YSYEKL. The CDR3 runs 16 residues. The CDR3 coding sequence is TGCGCCAGCAGCCAATCTGGCATCCGAGGCATCACTGAAGCTTTCTTT. Its protein product is CASSQSGIRGITEAFF.

This chain uses TRBV12-3 or TRBV12-4 with TRBJ1-1; 7 bases are a match to TRBD1. The CDR3 runs to 16 residues. V lost 5 bases, J lost 1 base, and 10 bases stayed unmatched. The CDR3 reads CASSPRGGGWNTEAFF. The CDR3 region has the DNA TGTGCCAGCAGTCCCAGGGGGGGGGGCTGGAACACTGAAGCTTTCTTT.

The chain is built from TRBV5-8 and TRBJ2-7, with D possibly TRBD1 on 5 matching bases. Between the trimmed V and J ends, which lost 1 base and 0 bases, there was a span of 8 bases. CDR3 length: 14 residues. Germline CDR1 reads SGHTS; CDR2 reads YDEGEE. The CDR3 coding sequence is TGTGCCAGCAGCTTGTCCGACAGCTCCTACGAGCAGTACTTC. The encoded protein is CASSLSDSSYEQYF. Using reference TRBV5-8 and TRBJ2-7 for the parts outside the CDR3, the full variable domain is EAGVTQSPTHLIKTRGQQATLRCSPISGHTSVYWYQQALGLGLQFLLWYDEGEERNRGNFPPRFSGRQFPNYSSELNVNALELEDSALYLCASSLSDSSYEQYFGPGTRLTVT.

The V and J genes are TRBV6-1 and TRBJ1-5, with 8 positions matching TRBD1. V lost 6 bases to trimming and J lost 0 bases; unmatched junction nucleotides: 7. Germline lookup yields CDR1 MNHNS and CDR2 SASEGT. This CDR3 contains 16 residues. CDR3 bases: TGTGCCAGCAGCCCCCGACAGGGGTATAGCAATCAGCCCCAGCATTTT. It translates to CASSPRQGYSNQPQHF.

This clonotype was counted a few times. This chain connects TRBV5-1 to TRBJ1-1; D call uncertain. From germline, CDR1 is SGHRS and CDR2 YFSETQ. V was shortened by 0 bases and J by 1 base, with 4 bases between the two germline ends. CDR3 size: 13 residues. The CDR3 here is CASSLERNTEAFF. The CDR3, as DNA: TGCGCCAGCAGCTTGGAGCGGAACACTGAAGCTTTCTTT.

The chain recombines TRBV7-9 with TRBJ1-2; D is unresolved. Germline V lookup: CDR1 SEHNR, CDR2 FQNEAQ (reference sequence). The CDR3 has 14 residues. V gave up 1 base and J gave up 3 bases, with 9 bases separating them. The CDR3 nucleotides are TGTGCCAGCAGCTTAGGGGCAACGGACTATGGCTACACCTTC. It is translated as CASSLGATDYGYTF.

This clonotype was seen just once. The gene calls are TRBV6-1 and TRBJ1-5, with 7 bases lining up with TRBD1. Germline CDR1 MNHNS, CDR2 SASEGT. Losses at the gene ends were 8 bases for V and 7 bases for J; bases not matched to a gene: 8. This CDR3 region has 13 residues. The CDR3 coding sequence is TGTGCCAGCGGGACAGCTATCATACAGCCCCAGCATTTT. This sequence encodes CASGTAIIQPQHF.

This clonotype was counted only a few times. The chain carries TRBV12-3 or TRBV12-4 and TRBJ2-3; D not resolved. The germline V and J ends were trimmed by 2 bases and 2 bases, with 5 bases remaining between them. There are 13 residues in the CDR3. CDR3 sequence: CASSLPFTDTQYF. CDR3 DNA: TGTGCCAGCAGTTTACCTTTCACAGATACGCAGTATTTT.

This clonotype appeared a few times. The junction does not match germline at one end; this may be a read error. V is TRBV30 and J is TRBJ2-7, with D maybe TRBD1 (5 bases). The CDR3 runs 13 residues. Germline V gene lookup returns CDR1 GTSNPN and CDR2 SVGIG (reference sequence). CDR3 nucleotide sequence: TGTGCCTGGAGTAATAGCCGTTCCCGTCTCAGGGACTTC. Its protein product is CAWSNSRSRLRDF.

The chain links TRBV5-1 to TRBJ1-5; 7 bases are a match to TRBD1. V lost 0 bases and J lost 3; bases outside the gene matches: 3. The CDR3 loop spans 15 amino acids. Germline lookup yields CDR1 SGHRS and CDR2 YFSETQ. CDR3 amino acids: CASSLEGQLNQPQHF. In nucleotides, the CDR3 is TGCGCCAGCAGCTTGGAGGGACAGCTCAATCAGCCCCAGCATTTT.

Only a few counts were recorded for this clonotype. The J gene is TRBJ1-5, the V gene TRBV6-2 or TRBV6-3, with D possibly being TRBD1 (5 bases). Germline V gene sequence: CDR1 MNHEY, CDR2 SVGEGT. Deletions cut 2 bases from V and 10 bases from J, with 9 bases between. This CDR3 has 12 amino acids. CDR3 DNA: TGTGCCAGCAGTTACGCCGGGACCCCCCAGCATTTT. Translation gives CASSYAGTPQHF.

This chain joins TRBV6-2 or TRBV6-3 and TRBJ2-3; tentatively, D is TRBD2 (5 bases). The CDR3 runs 15 residues. Germline lookup yields CDR1 MNHEY and CDR2 SVGEGT. V shed 6 bases and J shed 3 bases, with 16 bases lying between them. CDR3 coding DNA: TGTGCCAGCAGGACCTTCGGACTGTATACAGATACGCAGTATTTT. Protein sequence: CASRTFGLYTDTQYF.

The J gene is TRBJ2-5, the V gene TRBV20-1; D gene ambiguous. This CDR3 is 11 amino acids long. Looked up from germline, CDR1 is DFQATT and CDR2 is SNEGSKA (reference sequence). Between the trimmed V and J ends, which lost 4 bases and 2 bases, there was a span of 5 bases. Here the CDR3 DNA reads TGCAGTGCTATAGAGCAAGAGACCCAGTACTTC. Its protein is CSAIEQETQYF.

The chain links TRBV20-1 to TRBJ1-1; 12 nucleotides align to TRBD1. CDR3 size: 14 residues. Trimming took 5 bases from V and 4 from J; bases not matched to a gene: 5. CDR1 is DFQATT and CDR2 is SNEGSKA in the germline V gene (reference sequence). CDR3: CSARGQGAGTEAFF. The CDR3 DNA sequence: TGCAGTGCTCGGGGACAGGGGGCCGGCACTGAAGCTTTCTTT.

V gene TRBV24-1 combines with J gene TRBJ2-7, with D perhaps matching TRBD1 (5 bases). CDR3 length equals 14 residues. CDR1 KGHDR and CDR2 SFDVKD come from the germline V gene. V shed 2 bases and J shed 6 bases, with 13 bases lying between them. This CDR3 is CATSDSGHAGEQYF. In DNA, the CDR3 is TGTGCCACCAGTGATTCCGGACACGCCGGCGAGCAGTACTTC.

The chain couples TRBV11-3 to TRBJ1-2; 7 bases are shared with TRBD1. CDR3 length equals 16 residues. Germline CDR1 SGHNT, CDR2 YENEEA. With 0 bases clipped from V and 6 bases from J, the junction kept 10 bases outside the gene matches. The CDR3 spells CASSLDPGQPRHGYTF. The CDR3, as DNA: TGTGCCAGCAGCTTAGATCCGGGACAGCCCCGCCATGGCTACACCTTC.

In regard to this clonotype: A junction boundary mismatches the germline segment, possibly from a read error. The chain links TRBV20-1 to TRBJ2-7, with D maybe TRBD1 (6 bases). The CDR3 is made up of 16 amino acids. Germline V gene data show CDR1 as DFQATT and CDR2 as SNEGSKA (reference sequence). The CDR3 spells CGARDPQGFRSYEQYF. CDR3 bases: TGCGGTGCTAGAGATCCCCAGGGGTTTAGGTCCTACGAGCAGTACTTC.

V gene TRBV20-1 combines with J gene TRBJ2-7; tentative D call: TRBD1 (5 bases). The germline V gene has CDR1 DFQATT and CDR2 SNEGSKA (reference sequence). The V end lost 0 bases, the J end lost 5 bases, and 17 bases lay between the germline ends. The CDR3 totals 15 residues. The CDR3 DNA reads TGCAGTGCTAGAGATAGAACCGGCAGGGCCCACGAGCAGTACTTC. It translates to CSARDRTGRAHEQYF.

The J gene is TRBJ1-2, the V gene TRBV7-8, with D unresolved. V shed 5 bases and J shed 8 bases, with 24 bases lying between them. This CDR3 is 16 amino acids long. Germline V gives CDR1 SGHVS, CDR2 FQNEAQ. CDR3 loop: CASSGSLGYGMGGYTF. The CDR3 DNA sequence: TGTGCCAGCAGCGGCTCCCTGGGATACGGGATGGGCGGCTACACCTTC.